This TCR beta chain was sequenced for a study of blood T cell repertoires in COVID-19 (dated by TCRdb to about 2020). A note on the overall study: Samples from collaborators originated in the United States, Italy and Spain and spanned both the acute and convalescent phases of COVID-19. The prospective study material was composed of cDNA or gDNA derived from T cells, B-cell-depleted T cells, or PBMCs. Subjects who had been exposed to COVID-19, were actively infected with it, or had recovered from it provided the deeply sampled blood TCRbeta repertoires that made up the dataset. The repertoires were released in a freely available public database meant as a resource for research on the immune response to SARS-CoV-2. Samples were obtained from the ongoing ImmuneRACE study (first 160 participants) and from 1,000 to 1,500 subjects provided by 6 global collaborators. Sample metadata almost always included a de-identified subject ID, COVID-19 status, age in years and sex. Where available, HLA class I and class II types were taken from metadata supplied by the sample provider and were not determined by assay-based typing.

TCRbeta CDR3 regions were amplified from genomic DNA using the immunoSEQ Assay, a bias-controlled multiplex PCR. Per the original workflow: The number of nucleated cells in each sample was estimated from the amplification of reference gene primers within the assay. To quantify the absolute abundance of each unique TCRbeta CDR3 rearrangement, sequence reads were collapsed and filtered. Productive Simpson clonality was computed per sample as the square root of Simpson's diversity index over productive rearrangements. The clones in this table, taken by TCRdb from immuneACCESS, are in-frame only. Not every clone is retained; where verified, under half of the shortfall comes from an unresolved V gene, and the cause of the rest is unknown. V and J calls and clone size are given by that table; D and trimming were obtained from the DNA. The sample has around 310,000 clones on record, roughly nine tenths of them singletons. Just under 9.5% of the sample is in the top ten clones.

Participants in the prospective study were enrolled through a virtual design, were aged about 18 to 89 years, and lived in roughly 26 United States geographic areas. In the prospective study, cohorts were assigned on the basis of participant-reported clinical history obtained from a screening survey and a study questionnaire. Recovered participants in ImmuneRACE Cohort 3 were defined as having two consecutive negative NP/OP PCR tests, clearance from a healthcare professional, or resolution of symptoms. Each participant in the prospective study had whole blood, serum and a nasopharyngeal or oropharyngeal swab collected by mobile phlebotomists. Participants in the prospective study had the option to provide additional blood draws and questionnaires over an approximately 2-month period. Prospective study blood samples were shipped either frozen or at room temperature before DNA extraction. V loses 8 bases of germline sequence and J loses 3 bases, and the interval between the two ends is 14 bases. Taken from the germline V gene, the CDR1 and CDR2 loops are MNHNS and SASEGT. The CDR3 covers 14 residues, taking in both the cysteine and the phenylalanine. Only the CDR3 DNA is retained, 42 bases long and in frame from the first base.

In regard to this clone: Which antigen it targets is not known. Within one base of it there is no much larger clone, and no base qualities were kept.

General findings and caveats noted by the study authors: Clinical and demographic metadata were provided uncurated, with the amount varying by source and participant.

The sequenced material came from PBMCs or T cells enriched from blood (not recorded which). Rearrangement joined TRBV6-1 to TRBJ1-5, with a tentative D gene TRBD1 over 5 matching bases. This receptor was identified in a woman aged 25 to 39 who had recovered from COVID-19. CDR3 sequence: CASWWGGINQPQHF. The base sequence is TGTGCCAGCTGGTGGGGGGGGATCAATCAGCCCCAGCATTTT.